Listed below are T cell receptor beta chains from one sample, sequenced in a study of T cells after yellow fever vaccination. TCRdb reprocessed the 5' RACE reads with MiXCR, giving one entry per CDR3 protein. Seen here are a few hundred thousand distinct CDR3 sequences, about 5.2% observed once, and the top ten hold around 3.5%. The starting material was CD4+ T cells sorted from PBMCs, obtained on the day of the yellow fever booster vaccination. The receptors derive from a man aged 18-30 years who received the YFV17D yellow fever vaccine. Each CDR3 is given with its conserved first and last residue. The order of the fields is J gene, V gene, D gene, clone size, CDR3 protein, CDR3 DNA. A D gene is named only where the DNA matches it firmly. Some rows have no size entry. The others give once, few or many, or a class for an expanded clone.

>TRBJ1-2|TRBV7-9|TRBD1|NA
CASSLATGGYGYTF
TGTGCCAGCAGCTTAGCTACAGGGGGCTATGGCTACACCTTC
>TRBJ1-6|TRBV21-1|NA|many
CASRTGAYNSPLHF
TGTGCCAGCAGGACAGGGGCATATAATTCACCCCTCCACTTT
>TRBJ1-5|TRBV6-6|TRBD1|NA
CASSSQGVTQPQHF
TGTGCCAGCAGTTCACAGGGGGTAACCCAGCCCCAGCATTTT
>TRBJ2-2|TRBV20-1|TRBD1|few
CSARDLGGAFGELFF
TGCAGTGCTAGAGATCTAGGGGGCGCGTTCGGGGAGCTGTTTTTT
>TRBJ2-1|TRBV4-3|NA|many
CASSRQGRDNEQFF
TGCGCCAGCAGCCGACAGGGGAGGGACAATGAGCAGTTCTTC
>TRBJ1-1|TRBV25-1|NA|NA
CASSEWETLNTEAFF
TGTGCCAGCAGTGAATGGGAGACGCTGAACACTGAAGCTTTCTTT
>TRBJ1-6|TRBV5-1|NA|few
CASSLTLSYNSPLHF
TGCGCCAGCAGCTTGACGCTCTCCTATAATTCACCCCTCCACTTT
>TRBJ2-3|TRBV20-1|TRBD2|many
CSARVAGETDTQYF
TGCAGTGCTAGAGTAGCGGGGGAGACAGATACGCAGTATTTT
>TRBJ2-3|TRBV5-6|NA|few
CASSFGHLGRTDTQYF
TGTGCCAGCAGCTTTGGACACCTGGGGCGCACAGATACGCAGTATTTT
>TRBJ2-2|TRBV11-2|NA|NA
CASRSPFRRDTGELFF
TGTGCCAGCAGGTCCCCCTTCCGTAGGGACACCGGGGAGCTGTTTTTT
>TRBJ2-7|TRBV7-2|TRBD2|many
CASSLGGGYEQYF
TGTGCCAGCAGCTTAGGGGGGGGCTACGAGCAGTACTTC
>TRBJ1-1|TRBV7-2|NA|few
CASSFPNTEAFF
TGTGCCAGCAGCTTTCCGAACACTGAAGCTTTCTTT
>TRBJ2-4|TRBV7-2|NA|many
CASSRLQGAKNIQYF
TGTGCCAGCAGCCGTCTACAGGGAGCCAAAAACATTCAGTACTTC
>TRBJ2-3|TRBV5-1|NA|many
CASSLIYRLGSTDTQYF
TGCGCCAGCAGCTTGATTTACCGCTTAGGCAGCACAGATACGCAGTATTTT
>TRBJ1-1|TRBV19|NA|NA
CASSIGGLNTEAFF
TGTGCCAGTAGTATCGGGGGCCTGAACACTGAAGCTTTCTTT
>TRBJ2-1|TRBV12-3/TRBV12-4|NA|many
CASSPRGDARNEQFF
TGTGCCAGCAGCCCCAGAGGGGATGCTCGGAATGAGCAGTTCTTC
>TRBJ2-2|TRBV5-4|NA|many
CASSFLPGPNTGELFF
TGTGCCAGCAGCTTTCTCCCGGGGCCGAACACCGGGGAGCTGTTTTTT
>TRBJ2-3|TRBV5-1|TRBD1|NA
CASGRTGASSDTQYF
TGCGCCAGCGGACGGACAGGGGCGTCCTCGGATACGCAGTATTTT
>TRBJ2-7|TRBV6-2/TRBV6-3|NA|few
CASNIRMGKYEQYF
TGTGCCAGCAACATCAGGATGGGAAAGTACGAGCAGTACTTC
>TRBJ1-1|TRBV9|NA|once
CASSVAGDLVTEAFF
TGTGCCAGCAGCGTAGCTGGGGACCTGGTCACTGAAGCTTTCTTT
>TRBJ1-2|TRBV3-1|NA|NA
CASSQGFRVRPNYGYTF
TGTGCCAGCAGCCAAGGGTTCAGGGTCAGACCTAACTATGGCTACACCTTC
>TRBJ2-3|TRBV5-1|NA|NA
CASSLGQVQNTQYF
TGCGCCAGCAGCTTGGGACAGGTCCAAAATACGCAGTATTTT
>TRBJ1-1|TRBV5-1|TRBD1|many
CASSLEAGQVNTEAFF
TGCGCCAGCAGCTTGGAAGCGGGACAGGTGAACACTGAAGCTTTCTTT
>TRBJ2-3|TRBV5-1|NA|few
CASSLGSLSSTDTQYF
TGCGCCAGCAGCTTGGGGTCTTTATCTAGCACAGATACGCAGTATTTT
>TRBJ2-3|TRBV12-3/TRBV12-4|NA|many
CASRPRTADTQYF
TGTGCCAGCAGACCAAGGACGGCAGATACGCAGTATTTT
>TRBJ2-2|TRBV6-6|NA|few
CAGGQLNTGELFF
TGTGCCGGCGGACAGCTGAACACCGGGGAGCTGTTTTTT
>TRBJ1-2|TRBV19|NA|few
CASSKDNYGYTF
TGTGCCAGTAGTAAGGACAACTATGGCTACACCTTC
>TRBJ2-1|TRBV5-1|NA|many
CASSLALGKNYNEQFF
TGCGCCAGCAGCTTGGCCTTGGGGAAAAACTACAATGAGCAGTTCTTC
>TRBJ2-3|TRBV5-1|NA|few
CASSPWGASTDTQYF
TGCGCCAGCAGCCCGTGGGGGGCCAGCACAGATACGCAGTATTTT
>TRBJ1-3|TRBV11-2|NA|few
CASSLSIDTIYF
TGTGCCAGCAGCTTATCTATCGACACCATATATTTT
>TRBJ1-2|TRBV30|NA|NA
CAWSPRVAGYTF
TGTGCCTGGAGTCCCCGAGTGGCTGGCTACACCTTC
>TRBJ1-2|TRBV6-5|NA|NA
CASTYGWGRRGGYTF
TGTGCCAGCACTTACGGGTGGGGGCGCCGAGGAGGCTACACCTTC
>TRBJ2-2|TRBV20-1|NA|many
CSARVINTGELFF
TGCAGTGCTAGAGTTATAAACACCGGGGAGCTGTTTTTT
>TRBJ2-7|TRBV6-1|NA|NA
CASSIRAEQYF
TGTGCCAGCAGTATCAGGGCCGAGCAGTACTTC
>TRBJ2-2|TRBV18|NA|many
CASSSLGATGELFF
TGTGCCAGCTCATCGCTCGGGGCGACCGGGGAGCTGTTTTTT
>TRBJ2-7|TRBV18|TRBD1|NA
CASSPGQGSSYEQYF
TGTGCCAGCTCACCAGGACAGGGATCATCCTACGAGCAGTACTTC
>TRBJ2-3|TRBV6-2/TRBV6-3|NA|many
CASSYLQATQYF
TGTGCCAGCAGTTACCTACAGGCTACGCAGTATTTT
>TRBJ2-1|TRBV7-3|NA|NA
CASSSGGLSYNEQFF
TGTGCCAGCAGCTCCGGGGGACTTTCCTACAATGAGCAGTTCTTC
>TRBJ1-2|TRBV27|NA|few
CASSPRTTLARYTF
TGTGCCAGCAGTCCGAGGACAACCCTCGCACGCTACACCTTC
>TRBJ2-1|TRBV7-3|NA|NA
CASSPYLGNEQFF
TGTGCCAGCAGCCCCTACCTGGGCAATGAGCAGTTCTTC
>TRBJ2-5|TRBV5-4|TRBD2|NA
CASSPRTSGTQETQYF
TGTGCCAGCAGCCCAAGGACTAGCGGGACCCAAGAGACCCAGTACTTC
>TRBJ2-3|TRBV5-1|NA|many
CASSVGPDPDTQYF
TGCGCCAGCTCGGTGGGTCCAGACCCGGATACGCAGTATTTT
>TRBJ1-2|TRBV12-3/TRBV12-4|NA|few
CASRDGQTGDYGYTF
TGTGCCAGCAGGGACGGACAGACGGGGGACTATGGCTACACCTTC
>TRBJ1-1|TRBV4-2|TRBD1|few
CASSQAGQGNTEAFF
TGTGCCAGCAGCCAAGCGGGACAGGGGAACACTGAAGCTTTCTTT
>TRBJ1-1|TRBV7-6|NA|NA
CASSSRGASTEAFF
TGTGCCAGCAGCTCGAGGGGCGCGTCCACTGAAGCTTTCTTT
>TRBJ1-5|TRBV27|TRBD1|many
CASSFQGQSNQPQHF
TGTGCCAGCAGTTTCCAGGGACAGAGCAATCAGCCCCAGCATTTT
>TRBJ1-2|TRBV28|TRBD1|NA
CASSQGTGSHGYTF
TGTGCCAGCAGTCAAGGGACAGGGTCCCATGGCTACACCTTC
>TRBJ2-3|TRBV7-2|NA|NA
CASSLLTDTQYF
TGTGCCAGCAGCTTACTTACAGATACGCAGTATTTT
>TRBJ2-3|TRBV11-2|TRBD2|many
CASSLGRGTSADTQYF
TGTGCCAGCAGCTTAGGGAGGGGGACTAGCGCGGATACGCAGTATTTT
>TRBJ2-3|TRBV4-3|TRBD2|few
CASSDVAGHTDTQYF
TGCGCCAGCAGCGACGTAGCGGGGCACACAGATACGCAGTATTTT
>TRBJ2-2|TRBV19|NA|many
CASSGLFTGELFF
TGTGCCAGTAGCGGACTGTTCACCGGGGAGCTGTTTTTT
>TRBJ2-2|TRBV11-2|NA|many
CASSWDPDANTGELFF
TGTGCCAGCAGCTGGGACCCCGACGCGAACACCGGGGAGCTGTTTTTT
>TRBJ1-1|TRBV7-2|NA|few
CASSLAWGRTEAFF
TGTGCCAGCAGCTTAGCTTGGGGGAGGACTGAAGCTTTCTTT
>TRBJ2-1|TRBV4-1|NA|few
CASSQDRGRGGRLSSYNEQFF
TGCGCCAGCAGCCAAGATCGCGGGAGAGGGGGCAGATTGAGCTCCTACAATGAGCAGTTCTTC
>TRBJ1-4|TRBV4-3|NA|NA
CASSLSGYQTNEKLFF
TGCGCCAGCAGCCTAAGCGGATACCAGACTAATGAAAAACTGTTTTTT
>TRBJ1-1|TRBV6-1|NA|many
CASGSGDRNTEAFF
TGTGCCAGCGGATCGGGCGACAGGAACACTGAAGCTTTCTTT
>TRBJ1-2|TRBV10-3|NA|NA
CAISEVAGADYGYTF
TGTGCCATCAGTGAGGTTGCGGGGGCGGACTATGGCTACACCTTC
>TRBJ1-2|TRBV18|NA|NA
CASSPTPGNYGYTF
TGTGCCAGCTCACCAACGCCGGGGAACTATGGCTACACCTTC
>TRBJ2-2|TRBV20-1|TRBD1|many
CSARVDRDTGELFF
TGCAGTGCTAGAGTCGACAGGGACACCGGGGAGCTGTTTTTT